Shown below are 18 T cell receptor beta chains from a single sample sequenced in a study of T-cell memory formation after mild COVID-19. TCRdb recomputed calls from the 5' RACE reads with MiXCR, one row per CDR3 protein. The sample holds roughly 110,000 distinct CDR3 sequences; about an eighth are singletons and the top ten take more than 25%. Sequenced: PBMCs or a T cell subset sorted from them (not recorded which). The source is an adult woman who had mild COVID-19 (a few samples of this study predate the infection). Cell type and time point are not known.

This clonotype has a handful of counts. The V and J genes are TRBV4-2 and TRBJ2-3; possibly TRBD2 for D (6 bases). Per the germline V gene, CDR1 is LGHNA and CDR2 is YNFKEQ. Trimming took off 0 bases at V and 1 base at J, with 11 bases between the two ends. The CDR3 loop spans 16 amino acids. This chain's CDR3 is CASSQDGGWGTDTQYF. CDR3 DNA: TGTGCCAGCAGCCAAGACGGGGGTTGGGGCACAGATACGCAGTATTTT.

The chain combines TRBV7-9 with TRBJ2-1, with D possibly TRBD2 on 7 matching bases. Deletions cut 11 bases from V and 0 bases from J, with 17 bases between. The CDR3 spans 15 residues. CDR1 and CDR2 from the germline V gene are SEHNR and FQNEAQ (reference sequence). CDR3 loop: CASQGRGGSYNEQFF. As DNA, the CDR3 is TGTGCCTCCCAGGGGAGGGGCGGCTCCTACAATGAGCAGTTCTTC.

The CDR3, as DNA: TGTGCCAGCAGCTTGGAAGGGAAAGGTATTTTTCCCCAGCATTTT. Translated: CASSLEGKGIFPQHF. The chain combines TRBV5-5 with TRBJ1-5; D call uncertain. The V end was cut by 0 bases, the J end by 10 bases, with 17 bases between. The CDR3 contains 15 residues. Per the germline V gene, CDR1 is SGHKS and CDR2 is YYEKEE (reference sequence).

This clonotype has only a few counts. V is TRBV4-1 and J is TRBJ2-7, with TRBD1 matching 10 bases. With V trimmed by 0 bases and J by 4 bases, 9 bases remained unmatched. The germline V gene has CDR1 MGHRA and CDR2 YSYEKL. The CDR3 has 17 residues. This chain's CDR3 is CASSQDTRTGGNYEQYF. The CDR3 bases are TGCGCCAGCAGCCAAGATACAAGGACAGGGGGGAATTACGAGCAGTACTTC.

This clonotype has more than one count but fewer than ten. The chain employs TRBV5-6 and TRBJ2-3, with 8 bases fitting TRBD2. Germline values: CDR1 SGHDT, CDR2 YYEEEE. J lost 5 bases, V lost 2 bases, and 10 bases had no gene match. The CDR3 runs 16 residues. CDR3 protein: CASSFLTGGPGDTQYF. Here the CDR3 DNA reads TGTGCCAGCAGCTTTCTCACGGGAGGGCCAGGAGATACGCAGTATTTT.

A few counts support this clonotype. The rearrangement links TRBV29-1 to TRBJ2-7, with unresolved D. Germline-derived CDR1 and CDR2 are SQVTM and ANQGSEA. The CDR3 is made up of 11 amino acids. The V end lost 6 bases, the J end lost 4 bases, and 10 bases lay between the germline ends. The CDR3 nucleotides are TGCAGCGTAGGTCGGCCTTACGAGCAGTACTTC. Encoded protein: CSVGRPYEQYF.

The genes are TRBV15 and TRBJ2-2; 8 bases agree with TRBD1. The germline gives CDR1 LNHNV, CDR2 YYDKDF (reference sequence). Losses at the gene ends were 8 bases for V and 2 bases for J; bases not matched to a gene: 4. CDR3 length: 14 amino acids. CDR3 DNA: TGTGCCACCCGACAGGGGACTAACACCGGGGAGCTGTTTTTT. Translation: CATRQGTNTGELFF.

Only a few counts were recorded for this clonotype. The CDR3 loop is CAIREGGRAWNEQFF. In nucleotides, the CDR3 is TGTGCCATCAGAGAAGGAGGGAGGGCCTGGAATGAGCAGTTCTTC. This chain uses TRBV10-3 with TRBJ2-1, with 7 bases fitting TRBD2. The germline V gene has CDR1 ENHRY and CDR2 SYGVKD. Trimming took 6 bases from V and 7 from J; bases not matched to a gene: 12. This CDR3 is built from 15 residues.

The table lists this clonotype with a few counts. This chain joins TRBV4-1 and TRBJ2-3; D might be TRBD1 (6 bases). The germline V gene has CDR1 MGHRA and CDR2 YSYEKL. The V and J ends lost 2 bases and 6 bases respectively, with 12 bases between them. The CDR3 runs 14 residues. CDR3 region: CASSQSQGYDTQYF. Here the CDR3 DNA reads TGCGCCAGCAGCCAATCCCAGGGGTACGATACGCAGTATTTT.

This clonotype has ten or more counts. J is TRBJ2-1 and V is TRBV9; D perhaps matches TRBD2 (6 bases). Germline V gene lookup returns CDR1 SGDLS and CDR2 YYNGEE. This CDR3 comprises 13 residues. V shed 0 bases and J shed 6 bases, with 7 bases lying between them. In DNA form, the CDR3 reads TGTGCCAGCAGCGTAGAGACTAGCAATGAGCAGTTCTTC. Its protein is CASSVETSNEQFF.

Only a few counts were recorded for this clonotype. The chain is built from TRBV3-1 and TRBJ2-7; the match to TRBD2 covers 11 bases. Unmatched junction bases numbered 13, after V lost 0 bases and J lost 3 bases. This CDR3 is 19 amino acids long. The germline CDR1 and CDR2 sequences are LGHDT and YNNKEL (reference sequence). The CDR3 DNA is TGTGCCAGCAGCCAAGAACTAGCGGGAGTGGCACTAGGGGACTACGAGCAGTACTTC. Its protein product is CASSQELAGVALGDYEQYF.

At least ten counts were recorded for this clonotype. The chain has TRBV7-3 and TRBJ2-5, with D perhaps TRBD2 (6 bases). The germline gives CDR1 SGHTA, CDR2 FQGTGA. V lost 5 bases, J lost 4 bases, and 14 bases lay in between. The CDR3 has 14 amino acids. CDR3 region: CASSPWPGGETQYF. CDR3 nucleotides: TGTGCCAGCAGCCCTTGGCCCGGGGGAGAGACCCAGTACTTC.

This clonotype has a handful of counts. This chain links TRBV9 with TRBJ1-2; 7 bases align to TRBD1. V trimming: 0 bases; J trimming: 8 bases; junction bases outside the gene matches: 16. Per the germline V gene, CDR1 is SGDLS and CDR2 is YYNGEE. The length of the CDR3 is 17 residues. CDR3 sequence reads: CASSVEQGTEGRNGYTF. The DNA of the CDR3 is TGTGCCAGCAGCGTAGAACAGGGGACGGAGGGACGAAACGGCTACACCTTC.

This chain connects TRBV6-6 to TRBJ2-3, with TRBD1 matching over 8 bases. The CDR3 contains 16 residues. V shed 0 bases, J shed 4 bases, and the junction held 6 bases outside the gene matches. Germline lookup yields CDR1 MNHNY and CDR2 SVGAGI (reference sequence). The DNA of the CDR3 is TGTGCCAGCAGTTACTCCCGGACAGGGTGGGCAGATACGCAGTATTTT. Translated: CASSYSRTGWADTQYF.

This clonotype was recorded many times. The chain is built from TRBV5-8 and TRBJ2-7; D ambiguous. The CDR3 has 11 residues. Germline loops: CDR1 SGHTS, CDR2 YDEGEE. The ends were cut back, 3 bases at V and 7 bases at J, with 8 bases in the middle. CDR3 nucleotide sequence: TGTGCCAGCAGCTCCTTTGTAGAGCAGTACTTC. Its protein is CASSSFVEQYF.

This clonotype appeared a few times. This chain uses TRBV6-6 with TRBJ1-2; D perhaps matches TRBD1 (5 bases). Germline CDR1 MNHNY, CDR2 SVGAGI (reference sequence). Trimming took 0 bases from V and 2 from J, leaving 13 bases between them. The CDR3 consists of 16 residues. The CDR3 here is CASSYSSTDLNYGYTF. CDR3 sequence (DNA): TGTGCCAGCAGTTACTCGTCGACAGACCTGAACTATGGCTACACCTTC.

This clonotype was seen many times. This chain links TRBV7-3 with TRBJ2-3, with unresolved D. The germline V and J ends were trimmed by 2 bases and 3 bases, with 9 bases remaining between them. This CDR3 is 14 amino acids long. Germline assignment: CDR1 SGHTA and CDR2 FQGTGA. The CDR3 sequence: CASSLGLGTDTQYF. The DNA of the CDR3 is TGTGCCAGCAGCTTAGGTCTGGGGACAGATACGCAGTATTTT.

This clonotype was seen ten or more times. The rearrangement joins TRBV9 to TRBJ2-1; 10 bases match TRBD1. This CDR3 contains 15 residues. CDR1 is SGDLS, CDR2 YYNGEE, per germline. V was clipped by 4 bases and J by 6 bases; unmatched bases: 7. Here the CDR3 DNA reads TGTGCCAGCAGCTCTACCGGGACAGGGGTCAATGAGCAGTTCTTC. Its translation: CASSSTGTGVNEQFF.